These 21 T cell receptor beta chains came from one sample sequenced in a study of T cells in Graves' hyperthyroidism and ophthalmopathy. TCR beta CDR3 regions were amplified from RNA transcripts. HTBI primers were used for first-round RT-PCR of the TCR CDR3. TCRdb redid the calling of the multiplex PCR reads with MiXCR, one entry per CDR3 protein. The sample includes 350,000 to 400,000 distinct CDR3 sequences, 19% of them seen just once. The sample was blood. The receptors stem from a young woman with Graves' hyperthyroidism.

This clonotype was seen many times. The chain has TRBV15 and TRBJ1-1, with D maybe TRBD1 (6 bases). The V end lost 1 base, the J end lost 4 bases, and 10 bases lay between the germline ends. Germline-derived CDR1 and CDR2 are LNHNV and YYDKDF (reference sequence). The CDR3 extends over 14 amino acids. CDR3 sequence: CATSRAQGGTEAFF. DNA for the CDR3: TGTGCCACCAGCAGAGCACAGGGAGGCACTGAAGCTTTCTTT.

The chain is built from TRBV29-1 and TRBJ1-2; 7 nucleotides line up with TRBD1. The CDR3 spans 11 residues. Germline V gives CDR1 SQVTM, CDR2 ANQGSEA. With 4 bases clipped from V and 8 bases from J, the junction kept 4 bases outside the gene matches. The DNA of the CDR3 is TGCAGCGTTGCGACAGGGACCGGCTACACCTTC. It codes for CSVATGTGYTF.

This clonotype came up many times. This chain links TRBV7-8 with TRBJ1-2, with unresolved D. Trimming cost V 1 base and J 2 bases, with 8 bases left between them. Germline lookup yields CDR1 SGHVS and CDR2 FQNEAQ. The CDR3 is 14 amino acids. The CDR3 here is CASSLGHLNYGYTF. The CDR3 DNA follows: TGTGCCAGCAGCTTAGGCCACCTAAACTATGGCTACACCTTC.

The genes are TRBV10-3 and TRBJ1-5; 7 bases agree with TRBD1. Germline CDR1 is ENHRY and CDR2 is SYGVKD. CDR3 length equals 14 residues. Trimming cost V 10 bases and J 5 bases; bases outside gene matches: 11. CDR3 sequence (DNA): TGTGCCACCTGCGACAGGGTCCGGGATCAGCCCCAGCATTTT. The encoded protein is CATCDRVRDQPQHF.

The CDR3 sequence is CAISDGGQGATYGYTF. CDR3 bases: TGTGCCATCAGTGATGGTGGACAGGGGGCGACCTATGGCTACACCTTC. The gene calls are TRBV10-3 and TRBJ1-2; 11 bases are a match to TRBD1. V shed 3 bases, J shed 4 bases, and the junction held 7 bases outside the gene matches. CDR1 is ENHRY, CDR2 SYGVKD, per germline. The CDR3 extends over 16 amino acids.

The chain joins TRBV20-1 to TRBJ1-6; D is possibly TRBD1 (5 bases). This CDR3 has 13 residues. Trimming cost V 3 bases and J 7 bases, with 10 bases left between them. Germline-derived CDR1 and CDR2 are DFQATT and SNEGSKA (reference sequence). CDR3 amino acids: CSARTVLNSPLHF. The CDR3 region has the DNA TGCAGTGCTAGGACAGTGTTGAATTCACCCCTCCACTTT.

This clonotype occurred many times. The rearrangement uses TRBV6-1 and TRBJ1-1; D not resolved. Germline assignment: CDR1 MNHNS and CDR2 SASEGT. The CDR3 is 13 residues long. Between the trimmed V and J ends, which lost 10 bases and 1 base, there was a span of 13 bases. This chain's CDR3 is CAIKEISNTEAFF. The CDR3 region has the DNA TGTGCCATTAAGGAGATTTCGAACACTGAAGCTTTCTTT.

A single count supports this clonotype. The chain combines TRBV6-2 or TRBV6-3 with TRBJ1-5; TRBD1 agrees at 7 bases. After removal of 2 bases from V and 11 bases from J, the junction contained 9 bases not matched to a gene. The germline CDR1 and CDR2 sequences are MNHEY and SVGEGT. This CDR3 has 14 residues. The CDR3 nucleotides read TGTGCCAGCAGTTACCCTCAGGGGGAAGAGACCCAGCATTTT. It codes for CASSYPQGEETQHF.

This clonotype was counted at least ten times. V is TRBV6-1 and J is TRBJ2-6; 11 nucleotides align to TRBD2. The junction had 3 bases not matched to a gene; V was cut back by 1 base and J by 10 bases. The CDR3 runs 15 residues. Germline-derived CDR1 and CDR2 are MNHNS and SASEGT. Here the CDR3 reads CASSEGTSGFNVLTF. The CDR3, as DNA: TGTGCCAGCAGTGAAGGGACTAGCGGGTTTAACGTCCTGACTTTC.

This clonotype was seen ten or more times. This sequence may be a read error, since a much larger clone differs from it by one base. The CDR3 coding sequence is TGTGCCGGCAGTCAAACGGTCGGGTCCGGGGGCACTGAAGCTTTCTTT. Residues: CAGSQTVGSGGTEAFF. The chain couples TRBV12-3 or TRBV12-4 to TRBJ1-1, with D maybe TRBD1 (5 bases). This CDR3 spans 16 amino acids.

This clonotype has a count of ten or more. CDR3 region: CASSWQRSVGELFF. CDR3 DNA: TGTGCCAGCAGTTGGCAGAGGTCGGTCGGGGAGCTGTTTTTT. This rearrangement joins TRBV12-3 or TRBV12-4 to TRBJ2-2; D call uncertain. The CDR3 length is 14 residues. The V end was cut by 4 bases, the J end by 7 bases, with 13 bases between.

This clonotype was recorded many times. The chain carries TRBV12-3 or TRBV12-4 and TRBJ1-3; D unclear. This CDR3 contains 13 residues. V lost 6 bases, J lost 5 bases, and 11 bases lay in between. The CDR3 DNA is TGTGCCAGCAGCCCAAGCGGACGAAACACCATATATTTT. Protein product: CASSPSGRNTIYF.

This clonotype was detected ten times or more. The chain has TRBV7-6 and TRBJ1-1; D gene uncertain. The ends were cut back, 2 bases at V and 2 bases at J, with 12 bases in the middle. The germline V gene encodes CDR1 SGHVS and CDR2 FNYEAQ. The CDR3 is 15 amino acids. Here the CDR3 reads CASSLRQATNTEAFF. CDR3 DNA sequence: TGTGCCAGCAGCTTAAGGCAGGCGACCAACACTGAAGCTTTCTTT.

This sequence joins TRBV28 and TRBJ1-1, with a weak D call TRBD1 (5 bases). The germline CDR1 and CDR2 sequences are MDHEN and SYDVKM. CDR3 length: 14 residues. Trimming cost V 6 bases and J 10 bases, with 21 bases left between them. The CDR3 protein is CASSWNSADTRAFF. DNA for the CDR3: TGTGCCAGCAGCTGGAACTCGGCGGACACGAGAGCTTTCTTT.

This clonotype was seen repeatedly, ten times or more. This chain links TRBV13 with TRBJ1-1; D possibly corresponds to TRBD1 (6 bases). Trimming took 5 bases from V and 7 from J, leaving 14 bases between them. Germline values: CDR1 PRHDT, CDR2 FYEKMQ (reference sequence). The CDR3 is 13 residues long. The CDR3: CASSGGPIGEAFF. In DNA form, the CDR3 reads TGTGCCAGCAGCGGGGGCCCGATTGGTGAAGCTTTCTTT.

This clonotype appeared many times. This chain uses TRBV11-2 with TRBJ2-2; D gene uncertain. From germline, CDR1 is SGHAT and CDR2 FQNNGV. The CDR3 has 13 amino acids. V dropped 1 base and J dropped 1 base, with 1 base sitting between them. The DNA for the CDR3 is TGTGCCAGCAGCTTAGTGAACACCGGGGAGCTGTTTTTT. It encodes CASSLVNTGELFF.

Ten or more counts support this clonotype. The chain joins TRBV20-1 to TRBJ2-6; TRBD1 matches at 8 bases. This CDR3 has 14 amino acids. V gave up 3 bases and J gave up 2 bases; unmatched junction bases: 0. The germline gives CDR1 DFQATT, CDR2 SNEGSKA (reference sequence). CDR3 coding DNA: TGCAGTGCTAGCAGGGGGCCTGGGGCCAACGTCCTGACTTTC. Amino acids: CSASRGPGANVLTF.

This clonotype was counted ten times or more. The V and J genes are TRBV30 and TRBJ1-1; D unresolved. CDR3 length: 14 amino acids. V lost 4 bases and J lost 2, with 14 bases in between. Germline V gives CDR1 GTSNPN, CDR2 SVGIG (reference sequence). The CDR3 coding sequence is TGTGCCTGGACCGAAGGAGCAGCTAACACTGAAGCTTTCTTT. It yields the protein CAWTEGAANTEAFF. The whole variable domain, filled in from reference TRBV30 and TRBJ1-1, reads SQTIHQWPATLVQPVGSPLSLECTVEGTSNPNLYWYRQAAGRGLQLLFYSVGIGQISSEVPQNLSASRPQDRQFILSSKKLLLSDSGFYLCAWTEGAANTEAFFGQGTRLTVV.

This clonotype occurred many times. The chain employs TRBV2 and TRBJ1-2; TRBD1 agrees at 7 bases. With V trimmed by 3 bases and J by 2 bases, 3 bases remained unmatched. The CDR3 consists of 14 residues. Germline assignment: CDR1 SNHLY and CDR2 FYNNEI. The CDR3 region has the DNA TGTGCCAGCAGTGAGACAGGGATGAACTATGGCTACACCTTC. It specifies CASSETGMNYGYTF.

This clonotype has ten or more counts. The chain links TRBV12-3 or TRBV12-4 to TRBJ2-7; 8 positions match TRBD2. Losses at the gene ends were 4 bases for V and 3 bases for J; bases not matched to a gene: 8. This CDR3 is 15 amino acids long. The DNA of the CDR3 is TGTGCCAGCAGTTCCCGGGGGGGAAATCTCTACGAGCAGTACTTC. It codes for CASSSRGGNLYEQYF.

The sample holds many counts of this clonotype. A read error is possible here, since a much larger clone lies one base away. J is TRBJ1-1 and V is TRBV6-5, with D uncertain. CDR3 size: 13 residues. Germline assignment: CDR1 MNHEY and CDR2 SVGAGI. The CDR3 loop is CASSISRATEACF. The CDR3 DNA follows: TGTGCCAGCAGTATATCGAGAGCCACTGAAGCTTGCTTT.